The clone carrying this TCR beta chain showed up just a few times. The antigen is unknown. Trimming at V came to 6 bases and at J to 2 bases, leaving 6 bases not matched to a gene. The CDR3 extends over 15 amino acids. Time point defined: persistent/refractory GD, antithyroid drugs over 5 years with positive TRAb. Researchers made the TCR library from RNA that was extracted from PBMCs. This sample was included in a study of regulatory T cells in long-lasting Graves disease. Libraries of TCR beta came from iRepertoire HTBI primers plus Arm-PCR of CDR3 regions. TCRdb re-derived calls from the multiplex PCR reads in MiXCR, one entry per CDR3 protein. This sample yields roughly 700,000 distinct CDR3 sequences, of which approximately 31% are seen a single time; about two fifths belongs to the top ten. Whole-study results and caveats: Comparison showed that persistent patients shared more public clonotypes (roughly 2,500) than new patients (approximately 1,000). TCR diversity in persistent Graves' patients was below that of newly diagnosed ones.

The gene calls are TRBV12-3 or TRBV12-4 and TRBJ2-7, with 11 bases fitting TRBD2. The receptor's source is a female donor with Graves disease. Here the sequenced sample was peripheral blood mononuclear cells (PBMCs), taken when the disease was refractory, from a patient treated with antithyroid drugs. The CDR3 protein is CASSRGLADTYEQYF. CDR3 nucleotide sequence: TGTGCCAGCAGCCGGGGACTAGCGGACACCTACGAGCAGTACTTC.